This entry is about one T cell receptor beta chain. These data originate in a study of shared clonotypes between healthy human individuals. Study-wide context: The cohort had a couple of women and a few men, ages 18 to 49.

Adult donors, all healthy and HIV-negative, had no recent acute infections or vaccinations. Samples left unsorted employed 80 million to 95 million PBMCs for genomic DNA. The authors ran unsorted PBMC replicate PCRs on around 270 ng DNA, tens of thousands of T cell genomes. Profiling relied on immunoSEQ multiplex PCR, and the TCRdb table lists in-frame clones only, not all of them. The sample includes about 460,000 clones, more than 70% seen only once; the top ten take about 12%. CDR3 length: 16 residues. Trimming stripped 3 bases from V and 2 bases from J, with 17 bases between. Germline loops: CDR1 MDHEN, CDR2 SYDVKM.

The sequenced sample was PBMCs. The sequence was collected from a woman in her 40s in good health. Some clones in this sample may be carry-over from other donors' samples. The genes are TRBV28 and TRBJ2-7, with a possible D match to TRBD1 (6 bases). CDR3 coding DNA: TGTGCCAGCAGTTTCCTCGGCCTGGGGGCCCCCTACGAGCAGTACTTC. Its protein is CASSFLGLGAPYEQYF.